This T cell receptor beta chain was documented in a study of radiation and T cells in renal cell carcinoma. This clone showed up just once. The CDR3 is made up of 16 amino acids. V gave up 4 bases and J gave up 2 bases, with 19 bases separating them. Germline CDR1 reads SGHRS; CDR2 reads YFSETQ. Assay: immunoSEQ multiplex PCR; the TCRdb copy retains only in-frame clones and omits some. The table shows 130,000 or so clones, with around four fifths occurring only once. Time point: baseline pretreatment blood. Treatment given: 15 Gy SBRT to primary tumor, nephrectomy 4 weeks later. This sample comprised blood, obtained from a patient whose treatment included radiotherapy and nephrectomy. This chain connects TRBV5-1 to TRBJ2-7; D is perhaps TRBD1 (5 bases). The receptor was derived from a woman between 50 and 59 years old with renal cell carcinoma. Here the CDR3 DNA reads TGCGCCAGCAGCAAAATGCCAGGGTGGGGTACCTACGAGCAGTACTTC. Residues: CASSKMPGWGTYEQYF.